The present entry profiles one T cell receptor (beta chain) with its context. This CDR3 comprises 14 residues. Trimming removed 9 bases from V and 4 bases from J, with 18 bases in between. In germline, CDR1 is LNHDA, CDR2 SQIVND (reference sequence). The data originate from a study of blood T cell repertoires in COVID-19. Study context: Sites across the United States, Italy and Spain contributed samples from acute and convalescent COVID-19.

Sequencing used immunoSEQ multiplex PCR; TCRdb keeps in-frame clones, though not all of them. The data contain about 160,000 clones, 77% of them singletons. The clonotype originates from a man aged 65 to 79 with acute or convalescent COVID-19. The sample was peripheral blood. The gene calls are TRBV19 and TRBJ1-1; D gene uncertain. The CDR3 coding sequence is TGTGCCAGCTCCTCAGCGGGCGTCGTCACTGAAGCTTTCTTT. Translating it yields CASSSAGVVTEAFF.